This T cell receptor beta chain emerged from a study of T cells in Graves' hyperthyroidism and ophthalmopathy. Points from the study as a whole: Blood held most thyroid clonotypes expanded above 0.001 frequency.

Worth noting for this clonotype: Antigen unknown.

Exclusion of patients followed from uncontrolled infection, other autoimmune disease, pregnancy or lactation. Amplification yielded TCR beta CDR3 regions, with RNA transcripts as the source. Using the HTBI primer set, a first-round RT-PCR was run on the TCR CDR3. MiXCR, applied by TCRdb to the multiplex PCR reads, yields one record per CDR3 protein. Seen here are approximately 640,000 distinct CDR3 sequences, 15% to 20% observed once, and the top ten hold less than 20%. V gave up 3 bases and J gave up 3 bases, with 9 bases separating them. The CDR3 length is 13 residues. Germline V gene sequence: CDR1 DFQATT, CDR2 SNEGSKA (reference sequence).

Sequencing input: blood. The rearrangement uses TRBV20-1 and TRBJ1-5; D unresolved. The sequence came from a man aged 45-65 years with Graves' hyperthyroidism. CDR3 region: CSARSSPNQPQHF. For the CDR3, the DNA is TGCAGTGCTAGGTCTAGCCCCAATCAGCCCCAGCATTTT.